This entry is about one T cell receptor (beta chain). Its antigen is as yet unknown. TCRdb's copy holds only in-frame clones and misses some; the assay was immunoSEQ multiplex PCR. In the table there are 140,000 to 150,000 clones, roughly 91% of which are singletons. CDR3 length equals 15 residues. Per the germline V gene, CDR1 is SGHDT and CDR2 is YYEEEE. Trimming took 0 bases from V and 7 from J, leaving 13 bases between them. This specimen belongs to a study of T cell responses to AZD1222 COVID-19 vaccine. Study-level findings and limits: The sample set comprised mostly white British donors with more females, and clonal diversity was possibly underestimated. Vaccine-related CD4 TCRs covered spike, predominating at 160-218 and 743-854.

This clonotype originated in an adult in good health. This chain uses TRBV5-6 with TRBJ1-4; D gene uncertain. The sample was peripheral blood, taken on day 0 of AZD1222 vaccination. The CDR3 loop is CASSLVSHETEKLFF. CDR3 coding DNA: TGTGCCAGCAGCTTGGTTAGCCATGAGACTGAAAAACTGTTTTTT.